This TCR beta chain was recovered during a study of blood T cell repertoires in COVID-19. TCRdb's copy holds only in-frame clones and misses some; the assay was immunoSEQ multiplex PCR. The sample consists of some 250,000 clones, 80% to 90% of them appearing once. The V end lost 1 base, the J end lost 0 bases, and 9 bases lay between the germline ends. In germline, CDR1 is LNHDA, CDR2 SQIVND (reference sequence). The CDR3 totals 15 residues. The receptor comes from a man in his thirties or forties who had recovered from COVID-19. What was sequenced was peripheral blood. The chain uses TRBV19 and TRBJ1-2, with D possibly matching TRBD1 (6 bases). The DNA for the CDR3 is TGTGCCAGTAGTATAGCTACAGGGCCTAACTATGGCTACACCTTC. Its translation: CASSIATGPNYGYTF.